This TCR beta chain originates from a study of T cells and copy number aberrations in small-cell lung cancer. Some clones are missing from TCRdb's copy, which holds only in-frame ones; the method was immunoSEQ multiplex PCR. The sample holds 7,000 or so clones, 82% seen once. No donor received preoperative chemotherapy or radiotherapy, or immunotherapy before or after surgery. All donors were smokers or heavy second-hand smokers. Adjacent normal lung was taken at least 2 cm from tumor. With respect to this clone: Antigen: not known.

Overall study findings and caveats: Compared with adjacent lung tissue, tumors had lower T-cell richness and clonality and non-significantly lower density.

The source material was normal tissue next to the tumor. The clonotype was recovered from a woman in her 50s with small cell lung cancer.

The CDR3 bases are TGTGCCAGCAGCTTCGACGTAGGGGGCGGCGGGGAGCTGTTTTTT. Amino acid sequence: CASSFDVGGGGELFF. This chain connects TRBV9 to TRBJ2-2; 7 bases match TRBD1. The CDR3 runs 15 residues. V gave up 4 bases and J gave up 7 bases; unmatched junction bases: 10. Germline V gene sequence: CDR1 SGDLS, CDR2 YYNGEE.